Below, one T cell receptor (beta chain) is given with its context. These data come from a study of blood T cell repertoires in COVID-19. TCRdb's copy holds only in-frame clones and misses some; the assay was immunoSEQ multiplex PCR. The profile shows fewer than 450,000 clones, more than 75% of them singletons. The V end was cut by 6 bases, the J end by 1 base, with 9 bases between. This CDR3 contains 13 residues. Per the germline V gene, CDR1 is MNHEY and CDR2 is SMNVEV (reference sequence). The receptor was derived from a woman between 18 and 29 years old who had recovered from COVID-19. Sequencing was done on a sample of PBMCs or T cells enriched from blood (not recorded which). The chain has TRBV27 and TRBJ1-1; the D is unclear. CDR3 in amino acids: CASRPRGNTEAFF. CDR3 DNA sequence: TGTGCCAGCAGGCCGCGGGGGAACACTGAAGCTTTCTTT.